These 20 T cell receptor beta chains came from one sample sequenced in a study of spatial heterogeneity in lung cancer. Stated time point: sample taken at primary tumor resection. Unsorted whole RNA from tumor, nontumor lung or frozen PBMC underwent sequencing. TCRdb ran MiXCR on the 5' RACE reads and lists one entry per CDR3 protein. The sample shows under 100,000 distinct CDR3 sequences, over 8.5% of them seen only once. The sequenced sample was PBMCs, obtained at surgery. These receptors came from a male donor with early-stage non-small cell lung cancer.

Ten or more counts support this clonotype. V gene TRBV2 combines with J gene TRBJ2-7; 7 positions agree with TRBD2. Trimming removed 10 bases from V and 1 base from J; junction bases left unmatched: 4. This CDR3 has 12 amino acids. The germline gives CDR1 SNHLY, CDR2 FYNNEI. The CDR3 region has the DNA TGTGCCATCACTAGCGCGTCCTACGAGCAGTACTTC. It yields the protein CAITSASYEQYF.

The table lists this clonotype with a few counts. The genes are TRBV10-3 and TRBJ2-5, with TRBD1 matching over 7 bases. The CDR3 is 15 amino acids. Germline V gene data show CDR1 as ENHRY and CDR2 as SYGVKD. The J segment lost 2 bases and the V segment lost 4 bases, leaving 7 bases of the junction unmatched. CDR3 DNA sequence: TGTGCCATCAGTGCAGAGGGACAGAGACAAGAGACCCAGTACTTC. This codes for CAISAEGQRQETQYF.

This clonotype was seen a few times. CDR3 DNA: TGCAGCGTTGAAGTAGGTGGGGCCGGGGAGCTGTTTTTT. This gives the protein CSVEVGGAGELFF. The chain joins TRBV29-1 to TRBJ2-2; the D is unclear. The V end was cut by 1 base, the J end by 6 bases, with 9 bases between. Germline V CDR1 and CDR2: SQVTM, ANQGSEA. The length of the CDR3 is 13 residues.

With respect to this clonotype: With a much larger clone just one base away, this may be a read error. The chain joins TRBV19 to TRBJ2-1; perhaps TRBD2 as D (5 bases). Per the germline V gene, CDR1 is LNHDA and CDR2 is SQIVND (reference sequence). The CDR3 covers 13 residues. CDR3: CASSIGIYNVQFF. The CDR3 region has the DNA TGTGCCAGTAGTATCGGGATTTACAATGTGCAGTTCTTC.

For this clonotype: With a much larger clone just one base away, this may be a read error. The chain uses TRBV23-1 and TRBJ2-3; D gene ambiguous. TRBV23-1 is an open reading frame whose function is uncertain. The V gene lost 3 bases and the J gene lost 1 base, with 17 bases spanning the gap. The CDR3 totals 17 residues. CDR3 region: CASSQFFIPSCTDTQYF. The CDR3 region has the DNA TGCGCCAGCAGTCAGTTCTTCATCCCTTCGTGCACAGATACGCAGTATTTT.

The chain has TRBV28 and TRBJ2-7; 7 positions agree with TRBD1. This CDR3 spans 16 amino acids. Germline V gene data show CDR1 as MDHEN and CDR2 as SYDVKM. V lost 5 bases and J lost 4; bases outside the gene matches: 14. In nucleotides, the CDR3 is TGTGCCAGCAGTGCCCGCCGTACAGGGGCCCTTTACGAGCAGTACTTC. This codes for CASSARRTGALYEQYF.

This chain connects TRBV29-1 to TRBJ2-3; TRBD2 is a possible D gene (5 bases). Between the trimmed V and J ends, which lost 3 bases and 2 bases, there was a span of 9 bases. The germline gives CDR1 SQVTM, CDR2 ANQGSEA. The CDR3 length is 13 residues. This CDR3 reads CSVDRGATDTQYF. CDR3 bases: TGCAGCGTTGATCGGGGTGCCACAGATACGCAGTATTTT.

This clonotype was seen ten or more times. V and J are TRBV18 and TRBJ1-2; D is undetermined. The CDR3 covers 12 residues. The germline V gene encodes CDR1 KGHSH and CDR2 LQKENI. Trimming pared 3 bases from V and 7 bases from J, leaving 9 bases between. The CDR3 DNA is TGTGCCAGCTCACCTCAGGATACTGGCTACACCTTC. It is translated as CASSPQDTGYTF.

This chain connects TRBV2 to TRBJ1-5, with D perhaps matching TRBD1 (5 bases). V dropped 5 bases and J dropped 7 bases, with 15 bases sitting between them. The CDR3 is made up of 14 amino acids. The germline V gene encodes CDR1 SNHLY and CDR2 FYNNEI. The CDR3 loop reads CASSQQGPNQPQHF. The CDR3 nucleotides are TGTGCCAGCAGTCAGCAGGGCCCAAACCAGCCCCAGCATTTT.

Only a few counts were recorded for this clonotype. The chain uses TRBV4-2 and TRBJ2-5; 10 bases match TRBD2. CDR3 size: 16 residues. The germline V gene has CDR1 LGHNA and CDR2 YNFKEQ. Trimming removed 5 bases from V and 0 bases from J; junction bases left unmatched: 6. The CDR3 here is CASSFSLAGNQETQYF. In DNA form, the CDR3 reads TGTGCCAGCAGCTTTTCACTAGCGGGGAACCAAGAGACCCAGTACTTC.

This clonotype came up a few times. J is TRBJ2-3 and V is TRBV5-6; D not resolved. Germline CDR1 reads SGHDT; CDR2 reads YYEEEE. The CDR3 consists of 13 residues. With 3 bases removed from V and 4 bases from J, the gap between germline ends came to 9 bases. For the CDR3, the DNA is TGTGCCAGCAGCTCCCGGGCCTCAGATACGCAGTATTTT. It yields the protein CASSSRASDTQYF.

The gene calls are TRBV7-9 and TRBJ2-7; 8 bases match TRBD2. The CDR3 runs 16 residues. Germline CDR1 SEHNR, CDR2 FQNEAQ (reference sequence). Trimming at V came to 5 bases and at J to 0 bases, leaving 9 bases not matched to a gene. CDR3 loop: CASSAGLSGNSYEQYF. The CDR3 DNA reads TGTGCCAGCAGCGCAGGCCTTAGCGGGAACTCCTACGAGCAGTACTTC.

This chain joins TRBV6-2 or TRBV6-3 and TRBJ2-5, with D possibly being TRBD1 (6 bases). Germline V gene lookup returns CDR1 MNHEY and CDR2 SVGEGT. The CDR3 consists of 15 residues. The V end was cut by 6 bases, the J end by 3 bases, with 17 bases between. Written as DNA, the CDR3 is TGTGCCAGCAGGCATTCGGACAGCAAAAAAGAGACCCAGTACTTC. It encodes CASRHSDSKKETQYF.

This clonotype occurred a few times. This chain links TRBV20-1 with TRBJ2-4, with 7 bases matching TRBD2. The trim removed 6 bases at V and 0 bases at J, leaving 14 bases unmatched. Germline V gives CDR1 DFQATT, CDR2 SNEGSKA (reference sequence). The CDR3 has 17 residues. CDR3 in DNA: TGCAGTGCCCTTTCCCCAGCTAGCGGACTAGCCAAAAACATTCAGTACTTC. Its protein product is CSALSPASGLAKNIQYF.

This clonotype was seen repeatedly, ten times or more. The CDR3 here is CATTLSGVCYEQYF. The CDR3 region has the DNA TGTGCCACCACTCTATCGGGTGTGTGCTACGAGCAGTACTTC. This chain connects TRBV24-1 to TRBJ2-7; D is unclear. The germline V gene has CDR1 KGHDR and CDR2 SFDVKD. The V gene lost 8 bases and the J gene lost 3 bases, with 16 bases spanning the gap. CDR3 size: 14 residues.

The V call is TRBV12-3 or TRBV12-4, the J call TRBJ2-2; D unresolved. This CDR3 is built from 14 residues. V was shortened by 9 bases and J by 1 base, with 12 bases between the two germline ends. The DNA of the CDR3 is TGTGCCAGTAAAGTGGGCTTGAACACCGGGGAGCTGTTTTTT. It specifies CASKVGLNTGELFF.

This clonotype was picked up many times. This chain uses TRBV9 with TRBJ2-1; the match to TRBD2 covers 9 bases. After removal of 0 bases from V and 7 bases from J, the junction contained 2 bases not matched to a gene. Germline V gene data show CDR1 as SGDLS and CDR2 as YYNGEE. This CDR3 region has 14 residues. As DNA, the CDR3 is TGTGCCAGCAGCGTAGGCGGGGGGGCGAATGAGCAGTTCTTC. Protein product: CASSVGGGANEQFF.

There are a few counts of this clonotype. J is TRBJ1-2 and V is TRBV28; TRBD1 aligns across 9 bases. Germline CDR1 is MDHEN and CDR2 is SYDVKM. Germline trimming cut 7 bases from V and 8 bases from J; bases unmatched to any gene: 11. This CDR3 has 14 residues. DNA for the CDR3: TGTGCCAGCACCCTAATACAGGGGGCAGACGGCTACACCTTC. Its protein product is CASTLIQGADGYTF.

This clonotype was recorded many times. The chain has TRBV20-1 and TRBJ1-2, with no clear D. V shed 3 bases and J shed 2 bases, with 10 bases lying between them. The CDR3 is made up of 13 amino acids. Germline lookup yields CDR1 DFQATT and CDR2 SNEGSKA (reference sequence). The chain's CDR3 is CSASPRGNYGYTF. The CDR3 DNA sequence: TGCAGTGCTAGTCCTCGGGGAAACTATGGCTACACCTTC.

The chain links TRBV20-1 to TRBJ2-3; unclear D gene. Trimming shortened V by 3 bases and J by 0 bases, and 13 bases separated the two germline ends. Germline V CDR1 and CDR2: DFQATT, SNEGSKA (reference sequence). The CDR3 spans 15 residues. CDR3 loop: CSASEGIGSTDTQYF. The CDR3 region has the DNA TGCAGTGCTAGCGAAGGAATAGGTAGCACAGATACGCAGTATTTT.